Presented here are 14 T cell receptor beta chains from one specimen sequenced in a study of cytomegalovirus exposure and HLA in healthy donors. PCR amplification relied on 60 Vbeta primers (plus 13 Jbeta primers). Repertoires were generated with immunoSEQ multiplex PCR, while TCRdb's copy carries only in-frame clones and drops some. The table includes around 160,000 clones, 68% detected once. The sequenced material came from PBMCs. The source is a man aged 45-65 years in good health and CMV-seronegative.

The rearrangement uses TRBV14 and TRBJ2-3, with TRBD1 as a possible D gene (5 bases). The germline V and J ends were trimmed by 4 bases and 0 bases, with 8 bases remaining between them. The CDR3 length is 14 residues. Germline V gives CDR1 SGHDN, CDR2 FVKESK. CDR3 sequence (DNA): TGTGCCAGCAGCCTCAGGGAAAGCACAGATACGCAGTATTTT. This translates into CASSLRESTDTQYF.

V gene TRBV7-2 combines with J gene TRBJ2-5, with unresolved D. Looked up from germline, CDR1 is SGHTA and CDR2 is FQGNSA. The CDR3 runs 13 residues. The germline V and J ends were trimmed by 3 bases and 3 bases, with 8 bases remaining between them. CDR3 DNA: TGTGCCAGCAGCTTTGGGCGTGAAGAGACCCAGTACTTC. Translating it yields CASSFGREETQYF.

The chain recombines TRBV28 with TRBJ2-5; the match to TRBD2 covers 10 bases. CDR1 MDHEN and CDR2 SYDVKM come from the germline V gene. This CDR3 is 14 amino acids long. V lost 10 bases and J lost 4; bases outside the gene matches: 9. For the CDR3, the DNA is TGTGCCACCATCTTAGCGGGGGGTATAGAGACCCAGTACTTC. It codes for CATILAGGIETQYF.

The chain recombines TRBV14 with TRBJ2-2; TRBD1 might be the D (6 bases). This CDR3 region has 15 residues. CDR1 and CDR2 (germline): SGHDN, FVKESK. The V gene lost 0 bases and the J gene lost 4 bases, with 9 bases spanning the gap. Written as DNA, the CDR3 is TGTGCCAGCAGCCAAGATGGGACAAGCACCGGGGAGCTGTTTTTT. Its translation is CASSQDGTSTGELFF.

This chain joins TRBV20-1 and TRBJ2-7; 9 positions agree with TRBD1. The CDR3 is made up of 11 amino acids. Germline-derived CDR1 and CDR2 are DFQATT and SNEGSKA (reference sequence). CDR3 protein: CRGQGRCEQYF. CDR3 in DNA: TGCAGGGGACAGGGAAGGTGCGAGCAGTACTTC.

V usage is TRBV7-2 and J usage is TRBJ2-4, with 10 bases that match TRBD2. The junction had 4 bases not matched to a gene; V was cut back by 1 base and J by 1 base. Germline lookup yields CDR1 SGHTA and CDR2 FQGNSA. The CDR3 has 17 amino acids. For the CDR3, the DNA is TGTGCCAGCAGCTTAGTGGGTAGCGGGGGGGCCAAAAACATTCAGTACTTC. Its protein product is CASSLVGSGGAKNIQYF.

This rearrangement joins TRBV15 to TRBJ2-7; perhaps TRBD2 as D (5 bases). V was clipped by 8 bases and J by 3 bases, with 14 bases between them. The germline V gene encodes CDR1 LNHNV and CDR2 YYDKDF (reference sequence). CDR3 size: 13 residues. The CDR3 here is CATLEENGYEQYF. CDR3 sequence (DNA): TGTGCCACCTTGGAGGAGAACGGCTACGAGCAGTACTTC.

The CDR3 is CASSDPGEGSNEQYF. CDR3 coding DNA: TGTGCCAGCAGTGACCCAGGGGAGGGATCAAACGAGCAGTACTTC. This chain joins TRBV25-1 and TRBJ2-7; a possible D gene is TRBD2 (7 bases). The germline V gene encodes CDR1 MGHDK and CDR2 SYGVNS. V was shortened by 3 bases and J by 5 bases, with 17 bases between the two germline ends. The CDR3 consists of 15 residues.

The chain links TRBV19 to TRBJ1-1; possible D gene TRBD1, 6 bases. Germline V gives CDR1 LNHDA, CDR2 SQIVND (reference sequence). V dropped 7 bases and J dropped 4 bases, with 22 bases sitting between them. The CDR3 loop spans 16 amino acids. CDR3 bases: TGTGCCAGTAAGAGAGGGCTGGACAGCCCAGTCACTGAAGCTTTCTTT. This encodes CASKRGLDSPVTEAFF.

Points on this clone: The germline gene is not matched at one end of the junction; a read error may be the cause. J is TRBJ2-1 and V is TRBV7-7; D may be TRBD1 (6 bases). CDR3 length: 13 residues. Germline V gives CDR1 SSHAT, CDR2 FNYEAQ (reference sequence). The CDR3 coding sequence is TGTGCTAGCAGCGTGGACAGATACAATGAGCAGTTCTTC. This encodes CASSVDRYNEQFF.

The V call is TRBV7-3, the J call TRBJ2-3; 8 positions match TRBD1. J lost 3 bases, V lost 3 bases, and 5 bases had no gene match. The CDR3 sequence is 15 residues long. Germline CDR1 reads SGHTA; CDR2 reads FQGTGA. CDR3 bases: TGTGCCAGCAGCTTCCGACAGGGGATGACAGATACGCAGTATTTT. Amino acid sequence: CASSFRQGMTDTQYF.

The chain joins TRBV4-2 to TRBJ2-1; weak D call: TRBD1 (5 bases). Germline CDR1 reads LGHNA; CDR2 reads YNFKEQ. The CDR3 covers 17 residues. V lost 0 bases and J lost 9, with 21 bases in between. CDR3 loop: CASSQDRWAQVESEQFF. The CDR3 bases are TGTGCCAGCAGCCAAGATCGTTGGGCACAGGTAGAGTCTGAGCAGTTCTTC.

This clone has only a few counts. The chain couples TRBV15 to TRBJ1-2, with D possibly matching TRBD1 (5 bases). Trimming cost V 0 bases and J 3 bases, with 11 bases left between them. Per the germline V gene, CDR1 is LNHNV and CDR2 is YYDKDF (reference sequence). The CDR3 spans 15 residues. The CDR3 DNA reads as TGTGCCACCAGCAGAGATCTGGTCAGGGACTATGGCTACACCTTC. This translates into CATSRDLVRDYGYTF.

This chain uses TRBV5-5 with TRBJ1-1; tentatively, D is TRBD1 (5 bases). The V gene's germline CDR1 is SGHKS and CDR2 YYEKEE (reference sequence). The CDR3 is 15 amino acids. V shed 0 bases and J shed 5 bases, with 14 bases lying between them. The CDR3, as DNA: TGTGCCAGCAGCTTGGTAGGAGGGGCCGGGACTGAAGCTTTCTTT. This translates into CASSLVGGAGTEAFF.